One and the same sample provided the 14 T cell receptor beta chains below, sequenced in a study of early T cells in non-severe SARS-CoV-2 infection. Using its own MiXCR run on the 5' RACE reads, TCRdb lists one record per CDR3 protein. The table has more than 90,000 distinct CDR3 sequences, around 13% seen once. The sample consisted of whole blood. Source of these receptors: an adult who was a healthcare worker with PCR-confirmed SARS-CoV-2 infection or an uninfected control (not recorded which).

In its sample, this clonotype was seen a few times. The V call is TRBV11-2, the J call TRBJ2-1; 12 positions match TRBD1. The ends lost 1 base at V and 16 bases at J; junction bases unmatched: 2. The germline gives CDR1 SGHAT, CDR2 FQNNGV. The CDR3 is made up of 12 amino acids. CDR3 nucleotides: TGTGCCAGCAGCTTAGGGGACAGGGGGCACTTCTTC. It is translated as CASSLGDRGHFF.

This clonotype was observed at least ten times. CDR3 in amino acids: CSAPKSGTGAETQYF. The CDR3 region has the DNA TGCAGTGCTCCGAAGAGTGGGACGGGGGCAGAGACCCAGTACTTC. The chain recombines TRBV20-1 with TRBJ2-5; possibly TRBD1 or TRBD2 for D (6 bases each). The CDR3 has 15 residues. The V gene lost 5 bases and the J gene lost 4 bases, with 20 bases spanning the gap. The V gene's germline CDR1 is DFQATT and CDR2 SNEGSKA (reference sequence).

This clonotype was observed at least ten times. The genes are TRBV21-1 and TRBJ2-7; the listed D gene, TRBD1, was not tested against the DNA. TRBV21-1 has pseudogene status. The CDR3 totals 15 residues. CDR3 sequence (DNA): TGTGCCAGCAGCAAATCCGGACAGGGGTACTACGAGCAGTACTTC. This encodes CASSKSGQGYYEQYF.

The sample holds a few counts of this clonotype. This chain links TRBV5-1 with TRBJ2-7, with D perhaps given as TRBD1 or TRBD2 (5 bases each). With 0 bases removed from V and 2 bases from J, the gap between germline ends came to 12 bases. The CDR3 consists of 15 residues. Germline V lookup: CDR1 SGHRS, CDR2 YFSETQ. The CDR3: CASSLAWDGAYEQYF. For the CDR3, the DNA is TGCGCCAGCAGCTTGGCCTGGGACGGAGCCTACGAGCAGTACTTC.

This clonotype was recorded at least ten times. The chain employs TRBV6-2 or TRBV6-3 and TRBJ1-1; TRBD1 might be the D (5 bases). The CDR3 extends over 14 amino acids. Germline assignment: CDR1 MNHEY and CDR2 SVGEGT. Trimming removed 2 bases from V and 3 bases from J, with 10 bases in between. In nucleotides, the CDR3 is TGTGCCAGCAGTTACGAGATCAGGGACACTGAAGCTTTCTTT. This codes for CASSYEIRDTEAFF.

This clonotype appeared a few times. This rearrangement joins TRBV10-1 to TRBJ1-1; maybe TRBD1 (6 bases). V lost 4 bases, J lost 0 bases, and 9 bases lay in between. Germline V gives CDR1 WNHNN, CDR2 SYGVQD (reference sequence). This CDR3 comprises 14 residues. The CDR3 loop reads CASSVGGMNTEAFF. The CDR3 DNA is TGCGCCAGCAGTGTAGGGGGAATGAACACTGAAGCTTTCTTT.

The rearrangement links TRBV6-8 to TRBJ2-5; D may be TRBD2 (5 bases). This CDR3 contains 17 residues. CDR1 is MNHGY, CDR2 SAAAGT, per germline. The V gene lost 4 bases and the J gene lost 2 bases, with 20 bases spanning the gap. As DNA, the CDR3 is TGTGCCAGCAGTTGCGAGAGGACTGGCCTTGTTCAAGAGACCCAGTACTTC. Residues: CASSCERTGLVQETQYF.

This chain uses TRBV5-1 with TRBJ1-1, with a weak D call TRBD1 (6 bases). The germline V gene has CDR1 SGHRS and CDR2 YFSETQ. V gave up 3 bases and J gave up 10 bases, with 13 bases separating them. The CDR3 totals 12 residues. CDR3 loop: CASSSVQGGAFF. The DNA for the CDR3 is TGCGCCAGCAGCTCTGTACAGGGTGGAGCTTTCTTT. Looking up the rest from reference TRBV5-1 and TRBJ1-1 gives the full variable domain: KAGVTQTPRYLIKTRGQQVTLSCSPISGHRSVSWYQQTPGQGLQFLFEYFSETQRNKGNFPGRFSGRQFSNSRSEMNVSTLELGDSALYLCASSSVQGGAFFGQGTRLTVV.

Here the CDR3 DNA reads TGTGCCAGCAGCACCACCCTCAGGGGCAATGAGCAGTTCTTC. Protein: CASSTTLRGNEQFF. The chain couples TRBV11-2 to TRBJ2-1; D perhaps matches TRBD1 (6 bases). Germline V gives CDR1 SGHAT, CDR2 FQNNGV. The CDR3 sequence is 14 residues long. Deletions cut 5 bases from V and 6 bases from J, with 14 bases between.

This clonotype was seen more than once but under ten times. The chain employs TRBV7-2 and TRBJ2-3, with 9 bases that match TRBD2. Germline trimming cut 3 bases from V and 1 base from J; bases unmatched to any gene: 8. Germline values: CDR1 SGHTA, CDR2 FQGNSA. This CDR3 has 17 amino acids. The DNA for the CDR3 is TGTGCCAGCAGCTTTCGGGCTGGCGGGGGGGGCACAGATACGCAGTATTTT. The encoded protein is CASSFRAGGGGTDTQYF.

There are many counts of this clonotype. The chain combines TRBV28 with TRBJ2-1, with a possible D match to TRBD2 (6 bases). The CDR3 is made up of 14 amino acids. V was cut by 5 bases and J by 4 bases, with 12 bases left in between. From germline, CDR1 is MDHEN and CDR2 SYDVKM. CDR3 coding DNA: TGTGCCAGCAGTCCTCGACTAGATTACAATGAGCAGTTCTTC. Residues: CASSPRLDYNEQFF.

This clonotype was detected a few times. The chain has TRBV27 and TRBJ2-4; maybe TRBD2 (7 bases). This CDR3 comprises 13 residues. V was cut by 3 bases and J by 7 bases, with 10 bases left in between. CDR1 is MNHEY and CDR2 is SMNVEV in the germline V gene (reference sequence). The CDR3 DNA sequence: TGTGCCAGCAGTTTCGGGGGGCCCAACATTCAGTACTTC. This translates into CASSFGGPNIQYF.

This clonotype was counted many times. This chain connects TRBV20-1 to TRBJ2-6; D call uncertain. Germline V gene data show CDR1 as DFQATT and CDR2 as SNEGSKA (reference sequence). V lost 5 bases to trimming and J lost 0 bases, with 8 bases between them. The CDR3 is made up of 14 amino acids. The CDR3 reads CSAGLGSGANVLTF. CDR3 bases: TGCAGTGCTGGCCTGGGCTCTGGGGCCAACGTCCTGACTTTC.

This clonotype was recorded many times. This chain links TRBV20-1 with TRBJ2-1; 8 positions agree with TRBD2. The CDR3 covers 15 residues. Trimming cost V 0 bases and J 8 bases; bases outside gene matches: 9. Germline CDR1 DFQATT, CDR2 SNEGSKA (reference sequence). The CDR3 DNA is TGCAGTGCTAGAGATGTCCGGGGGGGGTTGGATGAGCAGTTCTTC. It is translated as CSARDVRGGLDEQFF.